The 8 T cell receptor beta chains presented below share a single source sample, sequenced in a study of T cell responses to AZD1222 COVID-19 vaccine. TCRdb keeps only in-frame clones here, not all; method: immunoSEQ multiplex PCR. In the table there are about 140,000 clones, around 90% of which are singletons. Sequencing was performed on peripheral blood, taken on day 0 of AZD1222 vaccination. The receptors come from an adult in good health.

The J gene is TRBJ1-5, the V gene TRBV6-5; 7 bases align to TRBD1. Germline CDR1 reads MNHEY; CDR2 reads SVGAGI. V shed 6 bases and J 2 bases; nucleotides not matched to a gene: 7. The length of the CDR3 is 15 residues. The CDR3 nucleotides are TGTGCCAGCAGCTCAGACAGGGTGGGCAATCAGCCCCAGCATTTT. Translating gives CASSSDRVGNQPQHF.

The chain carries TRBV5-4 and TRBJ1-2; 9 positions match TRBD1. J lost 5 bases, V lost 3 bases, and 8 bases had no gene match. CDR1 and CDR2 (germline): SGHNT, YYREEE (reference sequence). This CDR3 spans 15 amino acids. CDR3 sequence reads: CASSSRDRVAYGYTF. The CDR3 DNA reads as TGTGCCAGCAGCTCCCGGGACAGGGTAGCGTATGGCTACACCTTC.

The chain uses TRBV6-5 and TRBJ1-5; weak D call: TRBD1 (5 bases). The CDR3 runs to 13 residues. Trimming shortened V by 7 bases and J by 2 bases, and 9 bases separated the two germline ends. The germline CDR1 and CDR2 sequences are MNHEY and SVGAGI. The CDR3 region has the DNA TGTGCCAGCACCTTGGGGGGCAATCAGCCCCAGCATTTT. This gives the protein CASTLGGNQPQHF.

The chain uses TRBV7-9 and TRBJ1-2; D is uncertain. The V gene lost 2 bases and the J gene lost 6 bases, with 7 bases spanning the gap. Looked up from germline, CDR1 is SEHNR and CDR2 is FQNEAQ (reference sequence). The length of the CDR3 is 12 residues. The CDR3 coding sequence is TGTGCCAGCAGCTTATACGGAAATGGCTACACCTTC. This translates into CASSLYGNGYTF.

The CDR3 sequence is CASSPHRQEETQYF. The CDR3 DNA reads as TGCGCCAGCAGTCCCCACAGACAAGAAGAGACCCAGTACTTC. The chain recombines TRBV5-1 with TRBJ2-5; no clear D. This CDR3 region has 14 residues. Germline CDR1 reads SGHRS; CDR2 reads YFSETQ. Trimming took off 5 bases at V and 3 bases at J, with 14 bases between the two ends. The full variable domain, its missing parts supplied by reference TRBV5-1 and TRBJ2-5, is KAGVTQTPRYLIKTRGQQVTLSCSPISGHRSVSWYQQTPGQGLQFLFEYFSETQRNKGNFPGRFSGRQFSNSRSEMNVSTLELGDSALYLCASSPHRQEETQYFGPGTRLLVL.

The chain joins TRBV9 to TRBJ2-5; either TRBD1 or TRBD2 may supply D (6 bases each). Trimming took off 1 base at V and 4 bases at J, with 17 bases between the two ends. Germline V lookup: CDR1 SGDLS, CDR2 YYNGEE. This CDR3 spans 16 amino acids. The CDR3 region has the DNA TGTGCCAGCAGCGTATCGAGGGGGGCGCGATTAGAGACCCAGTACTTC. Translated: CASSVSRGARLETQYF.

This sequence joins TRBV4-1 and TRBJ2-7, with 10 bases lining up with TRBD1. V lost 0 bases and J lost 6; bases outside the gene matches: 11. The CDR3 is 17 amino acids. Germline lookup yields CDR1 MGHRA and CDR2 YSYEKL. Written as DNA, the CDR3 is TGCGCCAGCAGCCAAGATTCTTATGGTGGACAGGGGGTCGAGCAGTACTTC. It is translated as CASSQDSYGGQGVEQYF.

This sequence joins TRBV9 and TRBJ1-6; maybe TRBD1 (5 bases). The CDR3 loop spans 14 amino acids. Trimming stripped 4 bases from V and 8 bases from J, with 13 bases between. Germline loops: CDR1 SGDLS, CDR2 YYNGEE. Written as DNA, the CDR3 is TGTGCCAGCAGCCTTGGACTGGGGGATTCACCCCTCCACTTT. It translates to CASSLGLGDSPLHF.